This T cell receptor beta chain emerged from a study of T cells expressing NK-cell markers. The overall study: It was from sorted CD3+CD56+NKG2C+, CD3+CD56+NKG2C- and CD3+CD56-NKG2C+ T cells that TCR beta repertoires came.

Germline assignment: CDR1 DFQATT and CDR2 SNEGSKA (reference sequence). This CDR3 has 14 amino acids. Making the TCR beta cDNA relied on 5'RACE template switching with UMIs. No DNA is given; TCRdb re-called the 5' RACE reads and lists each CDR3 protein once. Its table lists about 550,000 distinct CDR3 sequences. The J gene is TRBJ2-5, the V gene TRBV20-1; TCRdb designates TRBD1, a call that cannot be tested without DNA. The receptor was isolated from a man aged 18 to 29 in good health. Sequenced sample: blood T cells: a sorted CD56 or NKG2C T cell subset, CD4+ or CD8+ T cells, or bulk PBMC T cells (not recorded which). The CDR3 is CSARISGRQETQYF.